Listed here are 17 T cell receptor beta chains from one sample, sequenced in a study of regulatory and conventional T cells in RAG deficiency. Clones were sequenced by immunoSEQ multiplex PCR, and TCRdb holds only the in-frame ones, with some missing. The table records roughly 8,100 clones, approximately 80% of them present only once. This sample also belongs to another study, concerning regulatory T cells. That paper adds: The PCR used 52 TRBV and 13 TRBJ primers.

Sequenced input: CD8+ T cells sorted from blood. The receptor source for this set is a human donor in good health.

This rearrangement joins TRBV4-1 to TRBJ1-5; TRBD1 is a possible D gene (5 bases). The CDR3 totals 15 residues. Trimming removed 1 base at V and 0 bases at J, with 7 bases between. The V gene's germline CDR1 is MGHRA and CDR2 YSYEKL. In DNA form, the CDR3 reads TGCGCCAGCAGCCAAGGGACACCTAGCAATCAGCCCCAGCATTTT. Its translation: CASSQGTPSNQPQHF.

This clone is termed large. This rearrangement joins TRBV4-1 to TRBJ1-1; D not resolved. Germline CDR1 reads MGHRA; CDR2 reads YSYEKL. The CDR3 has 14 amino acids. With 1 base removed from V and 4 bases from J, the gap between germline ends came to 10 bases. The CDR3 protein is CASSQVNSGTEAFF. CDR3 DNA: TGCGCCAGCAGCCAAGTTAACAGCGGCACTGAAGCTTTCTTT.

CDR3 amino acids: CASSTQLRGNQPQHF. The CDR3 DNA follows: TGTGCCAGTAGTACCCAGCTCCGGGGCAATCAGCCCCAGCATTTT. This chain joins TRBV19 and TRBJ1-5; D remains unclear. This CDR3 contains 15 residues. V was pared by 4 bases and J by 2 bases, with 12 bases between. The germline CDR1 and CDR2 sequences are LNHDA and SQIVND (reference sequence).

This clone has just one count. J is TRBJ1-1 and V is TRBV30, with a possible D match to TRBD1 (6 bases). V was trimmed by 4 bases and J by 1 base, leaving 10 bases between them. Germline CDR1 is GTSNPN and CDR2 is SVGIG (reference sequence). The CDR3 contains 13 residues. CDR3: CAWKDRTNTEAFF. DNA for the CDR3: TGTGCCTGGAAAGACAGGACGAACACTGAAGCTTTCTTT.

The chain is built from TRBV7-3 and TRBJ2-7, with TRBD1 as a possible D gene (5 bases). Deletions cut 3 bases from V and 0 bases from J, with 12 bases between. From germline, CDR1 is SGHTA and CDR2 FQGTGA. The CDR3 consists of 15 residues. CDR3 sequence reads: CASSFGAESSYEQYF. As DNA, the CDR3 is TGTGCCAGCAGCTTTGGGGCAGAGAGCTCCTACGAGCAGTACTTC.

CDR3 in DNA: TGTGCCAGCAGCCCGGGACAGGGGCACTCACCCCTCCACTTT. Translation: CASSPGQGHSPLHF. This rearrangement joins TRBV7-2 to TRBJ1-6; 10 positions match TRBD1. This CDR3 has 14 amino acids. Looked up from germline, CDR1 is SGHTA and CDR2 is FQGNSA. V was pared by 5 bases and J by 10 bases, with 5 bases of the junction left unmatched. The complete variable domain, with remaining parts taken from reference TRBV7-2 and TRBJ1-6, reads GAGVSQSPSNKVTEKGKDVELRCDPISGHTALYWYRQSLGQGLEFLIYFQGNSAPDKSGLPSDRFSAERTGGSVSTLTIQRTQQEDSAVYLCASSPGQGHSPLHFGNGTRLTVT.

The V call is TRBV27, the J call TRBJ1-1, with D uncertain. The CDR3 loop spans 14 amino acids. Germline assignment: CDR1 MNHEY and CDR2 SMNVEV (reference sequence). V was clipped by 1 base and J by 7 bases, with 13 bases between them. The CDR3 here is CASSLLMGEGEAFF. The CDR3 DNA follows: TGTGCCAGCAGTTTATTGATGGGCGAGGGTGAAGCTTTCTTT.

The chain uses TRBV11-2 and TRBJ2-5; 8 bases fit TRBD1. Germline V gives CDR1 SGHAT, CDR2 FQNNGV. CDR3 size: 14 residues. Trimming removed 9 bases from V and 4 bases from J; junction bases left unmatched: 10. This chain's CDR3 is CASTRTGTGETQYF. DNA for the CDR3: TGTGCCAGTACACGGACAGGGACGGGAGAGACCCAGTACTTC.

This clone showed up just a few times. Distinct nucleotide sequences in the sample also encode this CDR3. The chain couples TRBV5-1 to TRBJ2-1; TRBD2 matches 7 bases. The CDR3 length is 14 residues. With 7 bases clipped from V and 7 bases from J, the junction kept 11 bases outside the gene matches. Germline loops: CDR1 SGHRS, CDR2 YFSETQ. CDR3 sequence: CASSLGGGYNEQFF. DNA of the CDR3: TGCGCCAGCTCGTTGGGCGGGGGATATAATGAGCAGTTCTTC.

This clone is hyperexpanded (1% or more). Other nucleotide sequences from this sample produce the same CDR3. The chain uses TRBV13 and TRBJ2-5, with D possibly TRBD2 on 7 matching bases. This CDR3 region has 14 residues. V lost 0 bases, J lost 6 bases, and 11 bases lay in between. Germline V CDR1 and CDR2: PRHDT, FYEKMQ (reference sequence). CDR3 in amino acids: CASSLGGGLQTQYF. The CDR3 nucleotides read TGTGCCAGCAGCTTAGGAGGGGGACTACAGACCCAGTACTTC.

V usage is TRBV7-2 and J usage is TRBJ2-5; D is uncertain. Trimming pared 0 bases from V and 4 bases from J, leaving 12 bases between. The CDR3 extends over 15 amino acids. Germline CDR1 SGHTA, CDR2 FQGNSA. The CDR3 reads CASSLAAVGLETQYF. For the CDR3, the DNA is TGTGCCAGCAGCTTAGCTGCCGTAGGGTTAGAGACCCAGTACTTC.

The sample holds one count of this clone. The V call is TRBV19, the J call TRBJ1-2; no firm D call. Trimming removed 5 bases from V and 4 bases from J, with 8 bases in between. The CDR3 loop spans 12 amino acids. CDR1 LNHDA and CDR2 SQIVND come from the germline V gene (reference sequence). CDR3 DNA: TGTGCCAGTAGTCCAGGCCCCTATGGCTACACCTTC. Protein product: CASSPGPYGYTF.

By sample fraction, this clone is large. V gene TRBV11-2 combines with J gene TRBJ2-7; D is possibly TRBD2 (5 bases). The CDR3 runs to 16 residues. Trimming pared 0 bases from V and 2 bases from J, leaving 14 bases between. Germline V CDR1 and CDR2: SGHAT, FQNNGV. This chain's CDR3 is CASSLESQRFAYEQYF. CDR3 sequence (DNA): TGTGCCAGCAGCTTAGAGTCCCAGCGGTTCGCCTACGAGCAGTACTTC.

This sequence joins TRBV11-2 and TRBJ2-7; 7 bases line up with TRBD1. The CDR3 runs 15 residues. Germline V gene sequence: CDR1 SGHAT, CDR2 FQNNGV. V trimming: 5 bases; J trimming: 0 bases; junction bases outside the gene matches: 7. The CDR3 DNA reads TGTGCCAGCAGCCGAGGGGGCCCCTCCTCCTACGAGCAGTACTTC. This sequence encodes CASSRGGPSSYEQYF.

The J gene is TRBJ1-4, the V gene TRBV27; D remains ambiguous. Germline CDR1 and CDR2: MNHEY and SMNVEV (reference sequence). V dropped 5 bases and J dropped 2 bases, with 12 bases sitting between them. This CDR3 comprises 15 residues. The CDR3, as DNA: TGTGCCAGCAGTAAACTAGGTGGGACTAATGAAAAACTGTTTTTT. Protein: CASSKLGGTNEKLFF.

This sequence joins TRBV11-2 and TRBJ2-1, with a tentative D call TRBD1 (6 bases). Germline V gene data show CDR1 as SGHAT and CDR2 as FQNNGV. V gave up 2 bases and J gave up 12 bases, with 11 bases separating them. This CDR3 comprises 12 residues. CDR3 nucleotides: TGTGCCAGCAGCTTACTTCTGGGGGCGCAGTTCTTC. The encoded protein is CASSLLLGAQFF.

V and J are TRBV5-6 and TRBJ1-4, with D unclear. Germline V gene sequence: CDR1 SGHDT, CDR2 YYEEEE. This CDR3 contains 13 residues. V lost 2 bases and J lost 14, with 16 bases in between. The CDR3, as DNA: TGTGCCAGCAGCTTCGCGGCCGTCAGGATCCTGTTTTTT. Residues: CASSFAAVRILFF.